The rows below give T cell receptor beta chains drawn from one sample of a study of T cell responses to AZD1222 COVID-19 vaccine. Data came from immunoSEQ multiplex PCR; TCRdb stores just in-frame clones and leaves some out. The sample includes 100,000 to 150,000 clones, 88% seen only once; the top ten take roughly 5%. Sequencing was performed on peripheral blood, taken on day 0 of AZD1222 vaccination. The receptors derive from an adult in good health. Each CDR3 is given with its conserved first and last residue. Each record gives: V gene, J gene, CDR3 length, CDR3 protein.

v_call: TRBV18; j_call: TRBJ1-1; cdr3_length: 14; cdr3_aa: CASSPAWRDTEAFF
v_call: TRBV28; j_call: TRBJ1-3; cdr3_length: 14; cdr3_aa: CASSSGSAERTIYF
v_call: TRBV13; j_call: TRBJ1-6; cdr3_length: 15; cdr3_aa: CASSLQTGGGSPLHF
v_call: TRBV7-9; j_call: TRBJ2-1; cdr3_length: 15; cdr3_aa: CASSLSGTGGNEQFF
v_call: TRBV19; j_call: TRBJ2-1; cdr3_length: 16; cdr3_aa: CASSISHEGSYNEQFF
v_call: TRBV7-9; j_call: TRBJ1-5; cdr3_length: 15; cdr3_aa: CASSEDRAGNQPQHF
v_call: TRBV7-9; j_call: TRBJ1-5; cdr3_length: 14; cdr3_aa: CASSLGGSHQPQHF
v_call: TRBV12-3/TRBV12-4; j_call: TRBJ1-4; cdr3_length: 13; cdr3_aa: CASSLIPLEKLFF
v_call: TRBV5-1; j_call: TRBJ1-1; cdr3_length: 18; cdr3_aa: CASSLVRGSPILNTEAFF
v_call: TRBV7-9; j_call: TRBJ1-3; cdr3_length: 13; cdr3_aa: CASSGTGGNTIYF
v_call: TRBV11-1; j_call: TRBJ2-1; cdr3_length: 14; cdr3_aa: CASSTFGVYNEQFF
v_call: TRBV10-3; j_call: TRBJ2-3; cdr3_length: 18; cdr3_aa: CAISEWTSGGSSTDTQYF
v_call: TRBV9; j_call: TRBJ2-1; cdr3_length: 15; cdr3_aa: CASSFRGRLEGEQFF
v_call: TRBV3-1/TRBV3-2; j_call: TRBJ1-5; cdr3_length: 14; cdr3_aa: CASSQAVRDQPQHF
v_call: TRBV5-1; j_call: TRBJ1-1; cdr3_length: 16; cdr3_aa: CASSLEGPDLNTEAFF
v_call: TRBV6-1; j_call: TRBJ2-3; cdr3_length: 16; cdr3_aa: CASSERQDPSTDTQYF
v_call: TRBV7-2; j_call: TRBJ2-7; cdr3_length: 15; cdr3_aa: CASSQTSQASYEQYF
v_call: TRBV28; j_call: TRBJ1-2; cdr3_length: 14; cdr3_aa: CATRDSPAYSGYTF
v_call: TRBV5-1; j_call: TRBJ1-2; cdr3_length: 16; cdr3_aa: CASSLDRADRDYGYTF
v_call: TRBV19; j_call: TRBJ1-5; cdr3_length: 15; cdr3_aa: CASSMKGASNQPQHF
v_call: TRBV19; j_call: TRBJ1-5; cdr3_length: 15; cdr3_aa: CASTVLSGNNQPQHF